Below, 9 T cell receptor beta chains from the same sample are listed, as sequenced in a study of OX40 agonist ivuxolimab in advanced cancers. Libraries were made using the immunoSEQ multiplex PCR assay. TCRdb took over this immuneACCESS table, retaining in-frame rearrangements with V and J assigned. Such tables are incomplete; in checked studies, under half of the missing clones stem from an unresolved V gene, and the remainder is unexplained. This sample comprises over a thousand clones, less than 80% of them detected only once. 6.5% to 8.5% of the sample is held by the ten biggest clonotypes. Sampling was done in a trial of the OX40 agonist ivuxolimab. All receptors come from an adult with an advanced solid tumor such as melanoma, head and neck, liver or kidney cancer.

This clone ranks as large. V usage is TRBV19 and J usage is TRBJ2-2; D unresolved. In germline, CDR1 is LNHDA, CDR2 SQIVND (reference sequence). Trimming removed 5 bases at V and 0 bases at J, with 10 bases between. The CDR3 totals 15 residues. The CDR3: CASSSRSANTGELFF. The CDR3 DNA is TGTGCCAGTAGTTCTCGATCCGCGAACACCGGGGAGCTGTTTTTT.

In this sample, this clone turned up a few times. The V gene is TRBV29-1, the J gene TRBJ1-4, with D uncertain. This CDR3 spans 14 amino acids. The germline V gene has CDR1 SQVTM and CDR2 ANQGSEA. V gave up 3 bases and J gave up 8 bases, with 16 bases separating them. CDR3 DNA sequence: TGCAGCGTTGATACTATACAGATAGGGGAAAAACTGTTTTTT. Translating it yields CSVDTIQIGEKLFF.

The gene calls are TRBV19 and TRBJ1-1; TRBD1 might be the D (5 bases). The CDR3 is 13 amino acids. CDR1 is LNHDA and CDR2 is SQIVND in the germline V gene (reference sequence). Trimming removed 8 bases from V and 1 base from J, with 11 bases in between. DNA for the CDR3: TGTGCCAGTGGGCAGGGAAGGAACACTGAAGCTTTCTTT. It encodes CASGQGRNTEAFF.

The J gene is TRBJ2-7, the V gene TRBV6-8, with TRBD2 matching 7 bases. The CDR3 is 16 residues long. CDR1 and CDR2 from the germline V gene are MNHGY and SAAAGT. With V trimmed by 4 bases and J by 2 bases, 11 bases remained unmatched. The CDR3 sequence is CASSFDGRGRTYEQYF. The CDR3 region has the DNA TGTGCCAGCAGTTTCGATGGGCGGGGGAGGACCTACGAGCAGTACTTC.

The rearrangement links TRBV15 to TRBJ1-4; D remains ambiguous. CDR1 is LNHNV and CDR2 is YYDKDF in the germline V gene (reference sequence). The CDR3 runs 15 residues. Trimming shortened V by 1 base and J by 3 bases, and 9 bases separated the two germline ends. CDR3 sequence reads: CATSRAGVPNEKLFF. The CDR3 nucleotides read TGTGCCACCAGCAGAGCTGGGGTTCCTAATGAAAAACTGTTTTTT. The variable domain in full, with the rest retrieved from reference TRBV15 and TRBJ1-4, is DAMVIQNPRYQVTQFGKPVTLSCSQTLNHNVMYWYQQKSSQAPKLLFHYYDKDFNNEADTPDNFQSRRPNTSFCFLDIRSPGLGDTAMYLCATSRAGVPNEKLFFGSGTQLSVL.

The rearrangement uses TRBV11-3 and TRBJ2-7; 10 bases are shared with TRBD2. CDR3 length equals 15 residues. CDR1 SGHNT and CDR2 YENEEA come from the germline V gene. J gave up 5 bases and V 3 bases, and 7 bases lay outside the gene matches. CDR3 sequence reads: CASSLTSGLGDEQYF. The CDR3 nucleotides are TGTGCCAGCAGCTTGACTAGCGGGTTGGGCGACGAGCAGTACTTC.

The rearrangement joins TRBV11-3 to TRBJ2-5, with TRBD1 identical over 11 bases. The germline V gene encodes CDR1 SGHNT and CDR2 YENEEA. The CDR3 is 15 residues long. V shed 2 bases and J 7 bases; nucleotides not matched to a gene: 6. The CDR3 here is CASSLRTGGSATQYF. The CDR3 DNA reads as TGTGCCAGCAGCTTAAGGACAGGGGGCTCGGCGACCCAGTACTTC.

This clone was seen a handful of times. The rearrangement links TRBV11-3 to TRBJ1-5; D gene unclear. This CDR3 is 14 amino acids long. In germline, CDR1 is SGHNT, CDR2 YENEEA. V lost 5 bases and J 7 bases, leaving 15 bases between the germline ends. In DNA form, the CDR3 reads TGTGCCAGCAGCCTCACGGGGTTTGGGCAGCCCCAGCATTTT. Its protein is CASSLTGFGQPQHF.

This clone was detected once. J is TRBJ1-5 and V is TRBV10-2; D remains ambiguous. The CDR3 is made up of 14 amino acids. From germline, CDR1 is WSHSY and CDR2 SAAADI. Trimming left V 7 bases short and J 3 bases short, with 13 bases between. The CDR3 reads CASTPSPSNQPQHF. CDR3 sequence (DNA): TGCGCCAGCACCCCCAGTCCCTCCAATCAGCCCCAGCATTTT.